The T cell receptor (beta chain) under discussion was sequenced for a study of T cell repertoires and HLA-DP antigens. For the study at large: Alloreactive CD4+ T cells targeted HLA-DP on transduced HeLa. One alloantigen had roughly ten groove amino acid differences from self, the other one.

The CDR3 has 12 residues. V lost 0 bases and J 14 bases, leaving 13 bases between the germline ends. Looked up from germline, CDR1 is SGHTA and CDR2 is FQGNSA. Clones were read by immunoSEQ multiplex PCR, and TCRdb kept only the in-frame ones, dropping some. The sample comprises approximately 90,000 clones, roughly nine tenths of which are singletons, and 1.7% rests with the top ten. Study outcomes and limitations: Pre-culture clonality, about 0.042, was far below sorted CD137+ clonality of 0.3 to 0.45.

CD4+ T cells, purified by negative selection, averaged roughly 98% purity. The sample holds one count of this clone. Its cognate antigen is unknown. V and J are TRBV7-2 and TRBJ1-1; D ambiguous. Sequenced input: CD4+ T cells from PBMCs. The TCR sequence derives from a man aged 50 to 59 in good health and CMV-seronegative. The CDR3 region has the DNA TGTGCCAGCAGCTTAGCCTCCAGTCCCGGCTTCTTT. Translation gives CASSLASSPGFF.